This T cell receptor (beta chain) stems from a study of PD-1 blockade in classical Hodgkin lymphoma. Points on this clone: Its antigen is not identified.

Each of the patients experienced relapse following autologous stem cell transplantation, and their brentuximab vedotin exposure differed. Negative magnetic selection isolated CD4+ T cells from thawed PBMCs. Responses achieved at best were complete response, partial response or progressive disease. Clones were read by immunoSEQ multiplex PCR, and TCRdb kept only the in-frame ones, dropping some. The table has just under 30,000 clones, around 86% seen once. The V gene's germline CDR1 is SEHNR and CDR2 FQNEAQ (reference sequence). The V gene lost 6 bases and the J gene lost 13 bases, with 19 bases spanning the gap. This CDR3 comprises 13 residues. General observations from the study: In CD4+ cells, TCR diversity went up significantly by C4D1, but in CD8+ cells it did not. Diversity similar to that of newly diagnosed patients was seen at baseline in complete responders.

This TCR came from a human donor with classical Hodgkin lymphoma. Here the sequenced sample was CD4+ T cells from blood, taken at baseline. The V gene is TRBV7-9, the J gene TRBJ2-1, with D maybe TRBD2 (5 bases). CDR3 region: CASSTQDWTPQFF. The CDR3 bases are TGTGCCAGCAGTACCCAGGATTGGACTCCCCAGTTCTTC. Filled out from reference TRBV7-9 and TRBJ2-1, the complete variable domain reads DTGVSQNPRHKITKRGQNVTFRCDPISEHNRLYWYRQTLGQGPEFLTYFQNEAQLEKSRLLSDRFSAERPKGSFSTLEIQRTEQGDSAMYLCASSTQDWTPQFFGPGTRLTVL.